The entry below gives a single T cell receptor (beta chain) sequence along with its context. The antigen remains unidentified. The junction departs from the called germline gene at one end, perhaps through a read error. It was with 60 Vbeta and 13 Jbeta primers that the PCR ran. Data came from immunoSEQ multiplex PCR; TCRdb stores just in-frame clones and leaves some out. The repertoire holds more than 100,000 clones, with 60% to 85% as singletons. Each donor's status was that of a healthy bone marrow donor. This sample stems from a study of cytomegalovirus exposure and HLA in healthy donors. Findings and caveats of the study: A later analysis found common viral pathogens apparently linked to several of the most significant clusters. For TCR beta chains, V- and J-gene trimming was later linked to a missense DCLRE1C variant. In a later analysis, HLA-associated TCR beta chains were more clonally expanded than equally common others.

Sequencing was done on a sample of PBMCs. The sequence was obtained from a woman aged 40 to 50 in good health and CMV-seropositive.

CDR3 sequence: CASSLAAGGTDTQYF. CDR3 DNA: TGTGCTAGCAGCTTAGCGGCGGGGGGCACAGATACGCAGTATTTT. The gene calls are TRBV7-7 and TRBJ2-3, with 7 bases lining up with TRBD2. The CDR3 contains 15 residues. Germline loops: CDR1 SSHAT, CDR2 FNYEAQ (reference sequence). Drawing the rest from reference TRBV7-7 and TRBJ2-3, the complete variable domain is GAGVSQSPRYKVTKRGQDVTLRCDPISSHATLYWYQQALGQGPEFLTYFNYEAQPDKSGLPSDRFSAERPEGSISTLTIQRTEQRDSAMYRCASSLAAGGTDTQYFGPGTRLTVL.